The 6 T cell receptor beta chains reported below all come from one sample, sequenced in a study of T cells in tuberculosis. The repertoire was sequenced with immunoSEQ multiplex PCR; TCRdb's copy has only in-frame clones and lacks some. The sample contains under 50,000 clones, around 94% of which appear only once. The time point here: new active TB diagnosis, blood taken before or within 7 days of starting treatment. The sequenced sample was PBMCs, obtained at tuberculosis diagnosis. The receptors were sampled from an adult with tuberculosis.

The rearrangement uses TRBV10-2 and TRBJ2-3; the match to TRBD1 covers 11 bases. This CDR3 is built from 14 residues. Germline loops: CDR1 WSHSY, CDR2 SAAADI. V gave up 11 bases and J gave up 3 bases; unmatched junction bases: 7. The CDR3 reads CASGTGGWTDTQYF. CDR3 nucleotides: TGCGCCTCCGGGACAGGGGGTTGGACAGATACGCAGTATTTT.

The V and J genes are TRBV2 and TRBJ1-1; TRBD1 agrees at 7 bases. Unmatched junction bases numbered 10, after V lost 6 bases and J lost 6 bases. This CDR3 spans 14 amino acids. The germline V gene has CDR1 SNHLY and CDR2 FYNNEI. The CDR3 loop reads CASSDRVKAAEAFF. Here the CDR3 DNA reads TGTGCCAGCAGCGACAGGGTAAAGGCGGCTGAAGCTTTCTTT.

This clone was seen only a few times. This chain links TRBV27 with TRBJ2-3, with D perhaps matching TRBD2 (5 bases). The CDR3 length is 20 residues. The germline V gene has CDR1 MNHEY and CDR2 SMNVEV (reference sequence). The V and J ends lost 5 bases and 2 bases respectively, with 29 bases between them. The CDR3 coding sequence is TGTGCCAGCAGTCCCATCTCGACTACCGGGCTGACCGGGGACACAGATACGCAGTATTTT. It codes for CASSPISTTGLTGDTDTQYF.

The V gene is TRBV6-1, the J gene TRBJ1-2, with D tentatively TRBD1 (5 bases). V dropped 6 bases and J dropped 5 bases, with 19 bases sitting between them. The germline CDR1 and CDR2 sequences are MNHNS and SASEGT. This CDR3 is built from 15 residues. CDR3 coding DNA: TGTGCCAGCAGACCGCCCGCCGGGGGACCTTATGGCTACACCTTC. This gives the protein CASRPPAGGPYGYTF.

This chain uses TRBV10-3 with TRBJ1-1; D is unresolved. The germline V gene encodes CDR1 ENHRY and CDR2 SYGVKD. The germline V and J ends were trimmed by 6 bases and 0 bases, with 11 bases remaining between them. The length of the CDR3 is 14 residues. The DNA of the CDR3 is TGTGCCATCAGAGAGACACCAATGAACACTGAAGCTTTCTTT. It yields the protein CAIRETPMNTEAFF.

The V and J genes are TRBV18 and TRBJ1-5; D may be TRBD1 (5 bases). The germline V and J ends were trimmed by 3 bases and 0 bases, with 21 bases remaining between them. Germline loops: CDR1 KGHSH, CDR2 LQKENI. This CDR3 has 19 amino acids. This CDR3 is CASSPRGGVPGDSNQPQHF. In nucleotides, the CDR3 is TGTGCCAGCTCACCGCGGGGAGGGGTCCCTGGAGATAGCAATCAGCCCCAGCATTTT.